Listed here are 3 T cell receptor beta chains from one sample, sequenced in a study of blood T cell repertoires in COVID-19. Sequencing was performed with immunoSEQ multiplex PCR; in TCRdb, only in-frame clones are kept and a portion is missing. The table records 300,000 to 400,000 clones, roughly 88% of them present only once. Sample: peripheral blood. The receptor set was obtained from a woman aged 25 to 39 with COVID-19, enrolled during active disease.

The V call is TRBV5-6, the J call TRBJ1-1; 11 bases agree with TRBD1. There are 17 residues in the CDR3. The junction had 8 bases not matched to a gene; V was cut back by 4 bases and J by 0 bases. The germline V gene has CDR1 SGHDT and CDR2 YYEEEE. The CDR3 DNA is TGTGCCAGCAGCCCCGGACAGGGGGCTCGCATGAACACTGAAGCTTTCTTT. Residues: CASSPGQGARMNTEAFF.

The CDR3 sequence is CASSLDGGLYQPQHF. The CDR3 bases are TGCGCCAGCAGCTTGGATGGAGGTTTGTACCAGCCCCAGCATTTT. The chain carries TRBV5-1 and TRBJ1-5; D uncertain. V was cut by 0 bases and J by 7 bases, with 14 bases left in between. The CDR3 loop spans 15 amino acids. Germline values: CDR1 SGHRS, CDR2 YFSETQ.

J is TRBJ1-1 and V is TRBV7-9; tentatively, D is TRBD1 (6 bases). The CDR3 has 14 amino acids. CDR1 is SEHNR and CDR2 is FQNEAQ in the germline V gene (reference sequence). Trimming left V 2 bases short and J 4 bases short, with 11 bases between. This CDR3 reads CASSLQGLGTEAFF. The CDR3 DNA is TGTGCCAGCAGCTTACAGGGGCTTGGCACTGAAGCTTTCTTT.